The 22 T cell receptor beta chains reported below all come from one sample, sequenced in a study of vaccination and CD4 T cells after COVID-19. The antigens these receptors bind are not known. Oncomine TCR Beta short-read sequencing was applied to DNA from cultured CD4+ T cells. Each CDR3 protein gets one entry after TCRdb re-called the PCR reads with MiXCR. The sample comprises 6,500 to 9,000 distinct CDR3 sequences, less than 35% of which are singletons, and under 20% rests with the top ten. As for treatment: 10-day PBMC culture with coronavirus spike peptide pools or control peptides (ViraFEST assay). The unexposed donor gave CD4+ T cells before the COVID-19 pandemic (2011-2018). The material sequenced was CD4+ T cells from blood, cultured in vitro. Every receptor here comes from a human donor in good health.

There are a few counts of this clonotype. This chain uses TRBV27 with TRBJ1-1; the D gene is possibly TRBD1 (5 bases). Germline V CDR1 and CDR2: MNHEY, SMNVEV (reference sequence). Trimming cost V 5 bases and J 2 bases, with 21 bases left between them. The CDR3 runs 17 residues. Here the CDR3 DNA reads TGTGCCAGCAGTCTAATTGGGGGGAGGGGACGAAACACTGAAGCTTTCTTT. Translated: CASSLIGGRGRNTEAFF.

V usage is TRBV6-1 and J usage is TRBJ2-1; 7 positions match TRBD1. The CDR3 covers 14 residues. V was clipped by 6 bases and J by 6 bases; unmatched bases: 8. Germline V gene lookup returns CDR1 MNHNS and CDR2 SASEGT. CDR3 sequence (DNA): TGTGCCAGCAGCACCGTGGACAGGCGCAATGAGCAGTTCTTC. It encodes CASSTVDRRNEQFF.

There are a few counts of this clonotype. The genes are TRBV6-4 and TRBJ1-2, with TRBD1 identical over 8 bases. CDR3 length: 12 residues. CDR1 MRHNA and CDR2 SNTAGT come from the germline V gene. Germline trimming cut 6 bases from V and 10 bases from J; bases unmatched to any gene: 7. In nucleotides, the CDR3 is TGTGCCAGCAGGAGGGAGACAGGGGCCTACACCTTC. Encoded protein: CASRRETGAYTF.

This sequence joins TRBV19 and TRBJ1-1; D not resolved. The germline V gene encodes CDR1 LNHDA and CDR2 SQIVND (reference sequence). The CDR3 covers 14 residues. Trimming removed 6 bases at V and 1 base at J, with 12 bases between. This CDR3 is CASSPDMGNTEAFF. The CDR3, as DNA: TGTGCCAGTAGCCCTGATATGGGGAACACTGAAGCTTTCTTT.

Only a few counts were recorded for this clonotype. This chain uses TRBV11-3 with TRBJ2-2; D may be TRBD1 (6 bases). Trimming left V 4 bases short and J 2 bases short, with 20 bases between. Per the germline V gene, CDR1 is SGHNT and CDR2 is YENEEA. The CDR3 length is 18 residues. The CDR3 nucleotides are TGTGCCAGCAGCTCCCCCCCGGGACACCAACCAAACACCGGGGAGCTGTTTTTT. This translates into CASSSPPGHQPNTGELFF.

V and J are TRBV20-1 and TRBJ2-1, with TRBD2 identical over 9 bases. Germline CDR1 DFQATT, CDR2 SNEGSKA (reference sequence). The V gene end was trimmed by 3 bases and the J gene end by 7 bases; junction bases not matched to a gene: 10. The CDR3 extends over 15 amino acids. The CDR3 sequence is CSARETSGFLNEQFF. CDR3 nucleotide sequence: TGCAGTGCTAGGGAGACTAGCGGATTTCTTAATGAGCAGTTCTTC.

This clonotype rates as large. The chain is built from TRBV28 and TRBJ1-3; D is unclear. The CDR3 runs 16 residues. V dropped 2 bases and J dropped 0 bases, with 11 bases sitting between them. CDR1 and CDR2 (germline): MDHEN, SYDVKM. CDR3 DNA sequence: TGTGCCAGCAGTTTAATTCGGGGAACCTCTGGAAACACCATATATTTT. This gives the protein CASSLIRGTSGNTIYF.

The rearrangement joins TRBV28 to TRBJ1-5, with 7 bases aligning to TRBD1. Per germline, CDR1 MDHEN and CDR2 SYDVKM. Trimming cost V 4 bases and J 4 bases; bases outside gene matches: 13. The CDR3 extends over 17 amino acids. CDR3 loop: CASSWGSRQGRNQPQHF. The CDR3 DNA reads TGTGCCAGCAGTTGGGGCTCCCGACAGGGTCGGAATCAGCCCCAGCATTTT.

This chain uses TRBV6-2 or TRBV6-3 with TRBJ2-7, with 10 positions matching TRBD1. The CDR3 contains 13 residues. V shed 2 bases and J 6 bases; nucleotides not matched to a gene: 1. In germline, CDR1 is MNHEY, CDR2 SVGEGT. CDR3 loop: CASSYRDRGEQYF. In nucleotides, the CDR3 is TGTGCCAGCAGTTACCGGGACAGGGGCGAGCAGTACTTC.

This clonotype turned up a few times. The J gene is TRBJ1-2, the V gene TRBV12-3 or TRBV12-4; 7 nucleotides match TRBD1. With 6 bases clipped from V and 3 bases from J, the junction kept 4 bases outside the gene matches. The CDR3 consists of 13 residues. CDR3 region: CASSSGQYYGYTF. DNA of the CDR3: TGTGCCAGCAGCTCGGGACAGTACTATGGCTACACCTTC.

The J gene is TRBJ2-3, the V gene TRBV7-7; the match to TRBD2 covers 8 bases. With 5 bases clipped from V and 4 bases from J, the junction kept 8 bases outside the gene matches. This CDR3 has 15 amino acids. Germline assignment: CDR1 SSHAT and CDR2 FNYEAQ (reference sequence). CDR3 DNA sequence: TGTGCCAGCAGCCCCATTTCGGGGGGGGCAGATACGCAGTATTTT. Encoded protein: CASSPISGGADTQYF. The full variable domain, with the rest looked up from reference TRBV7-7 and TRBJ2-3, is GAGVSQSPRYKVTKRGQDVTLRCDPISSHATLYWYQQALGQGPEFLTYFNYEAQPDKSGLPSDRFSAERPEGSISTLTIQRTEQRDSAMYRCASSPISGGADTQYFGPGTRLTVL.

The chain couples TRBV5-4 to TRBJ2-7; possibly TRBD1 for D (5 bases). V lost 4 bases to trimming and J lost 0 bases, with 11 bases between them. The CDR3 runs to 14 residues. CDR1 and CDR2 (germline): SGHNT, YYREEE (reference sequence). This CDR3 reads CASSDPTASYEQYF. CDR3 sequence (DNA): TGTGCCAGCAGCGACCCGACAGCCTCCTACGAGCAGTACTTC.

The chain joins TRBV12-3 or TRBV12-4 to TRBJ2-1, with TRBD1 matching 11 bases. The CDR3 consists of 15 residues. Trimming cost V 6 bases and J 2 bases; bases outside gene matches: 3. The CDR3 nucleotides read TGTGCCAGCAGAGCGGGACAGGGGGCCTACAATGAGCAGTTCTTC. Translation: CASRAGQGAYNEQFF.

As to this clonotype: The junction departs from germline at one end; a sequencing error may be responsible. CDR3 residues: CASSQVTGAGSGANVLTF. The CDR3 coding sequence is TGCGCCAGCAGCCAAGTGACCGGGGCCGGGTCTGGGGCCAACGTCCTGACTTTC. The rearrangement links TRBV7-7 to TRBJ2-6, with D perhaps being TRBD1 or TRBD2 (5 bases each). This CDR3 is built from 18 residues. Germline V gives CDR1 SSHAT, CDR2 FNYEAQ (reference sequence).

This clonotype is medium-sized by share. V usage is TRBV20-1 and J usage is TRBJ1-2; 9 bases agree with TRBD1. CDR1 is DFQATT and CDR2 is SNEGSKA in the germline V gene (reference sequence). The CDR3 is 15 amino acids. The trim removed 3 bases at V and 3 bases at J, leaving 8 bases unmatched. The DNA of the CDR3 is TGCAGTGCTAGGAAACAGGGGGCGAGGGACTATGGCTACACCTTC. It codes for CSARKQGARDYGYTF.

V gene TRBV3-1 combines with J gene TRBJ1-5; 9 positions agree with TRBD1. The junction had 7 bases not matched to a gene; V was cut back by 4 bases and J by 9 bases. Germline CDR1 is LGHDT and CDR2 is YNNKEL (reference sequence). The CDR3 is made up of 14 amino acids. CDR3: CASSPGQGQRPQHF. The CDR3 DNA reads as TGTGCCAGCAGCCCTGGACAGGGGCAGCGGCCCCAGCATTTT.

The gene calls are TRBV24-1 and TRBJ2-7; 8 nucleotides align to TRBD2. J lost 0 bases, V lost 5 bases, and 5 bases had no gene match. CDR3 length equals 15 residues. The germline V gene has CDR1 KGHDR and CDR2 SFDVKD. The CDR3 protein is CATSATSADSYEQYF. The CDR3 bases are TGTGCCACCAGTGCGACTAGCGCCGACTCCTACGAGCAGTACTTC.

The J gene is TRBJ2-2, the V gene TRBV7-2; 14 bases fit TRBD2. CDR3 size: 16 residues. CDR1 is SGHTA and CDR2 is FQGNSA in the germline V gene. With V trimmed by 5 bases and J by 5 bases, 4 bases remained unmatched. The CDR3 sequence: CASSAGTSGGTGELFF. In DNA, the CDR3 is TGTGCCAGCAGCGCCGGGACTAGCGGGGGAACCGGGGAGCTGTTTTTT.

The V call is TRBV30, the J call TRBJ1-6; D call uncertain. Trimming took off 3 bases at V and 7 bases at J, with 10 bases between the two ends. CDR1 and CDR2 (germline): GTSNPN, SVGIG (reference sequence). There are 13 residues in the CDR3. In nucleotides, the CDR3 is TGTGCCTGGAGACCGGGTATGAATTCACCCCTCCACTTT. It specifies CAWRPGMNSPLHF.

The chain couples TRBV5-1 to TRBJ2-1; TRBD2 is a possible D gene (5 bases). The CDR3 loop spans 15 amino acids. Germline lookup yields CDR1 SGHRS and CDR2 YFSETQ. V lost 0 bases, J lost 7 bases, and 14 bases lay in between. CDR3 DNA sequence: TGCGCCAGCAGCTTGGAAGCCCGAAGAGGGAATGAGCAGTTCTTC. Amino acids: CASSLEARRGNEQFF.

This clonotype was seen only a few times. CDR3 loop: CATSALQGAKVNEQFF. The DNA of the CDR3 is TGTGCCACCAGCGCATTACAGGGGGCAAAAGTGAATGAGCAGTTCTTC. The chain links TRBV15 to TRBJ2-1, with 9 nucleotides matching TRBD1. Per germline, CDR1 LNHNV and CDR2 YYDKDF (reference sequence). J lost 7 bases, V lost 5 bases, and 12 bases had no gene match. This CDR3 has 16 amino acids.

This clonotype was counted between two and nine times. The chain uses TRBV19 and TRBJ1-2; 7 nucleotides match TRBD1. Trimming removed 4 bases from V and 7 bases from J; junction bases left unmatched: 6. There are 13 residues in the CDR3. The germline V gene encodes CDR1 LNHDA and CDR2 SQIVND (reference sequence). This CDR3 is CASSRQGSSGYTF. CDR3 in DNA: TGTGCCAGTAGTAGACAGGGATCTTCTGGCTACACCTTC.